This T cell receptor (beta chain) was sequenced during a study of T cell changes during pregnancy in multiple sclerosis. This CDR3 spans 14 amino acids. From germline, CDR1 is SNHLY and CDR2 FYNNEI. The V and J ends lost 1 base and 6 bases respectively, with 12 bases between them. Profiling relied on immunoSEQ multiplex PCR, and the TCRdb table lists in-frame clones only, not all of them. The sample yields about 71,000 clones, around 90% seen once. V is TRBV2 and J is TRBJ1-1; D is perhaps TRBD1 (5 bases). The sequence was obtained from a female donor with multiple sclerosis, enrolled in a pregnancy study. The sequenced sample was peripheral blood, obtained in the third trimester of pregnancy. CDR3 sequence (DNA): TGTGCCAGCAGTGAAGAGGAGACAGAGTCTGAAGCTTTCTTT. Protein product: CASSEEETESEAFF.